These 16 T cell receptor beta chains were sequenced from one sample in a study of identical twins. MiXCR, applied by TCRdb to the 5' RACE reads, yields one record per CDR3 protein. Counted here are 280,000 or so distinct CDR3 sequences, 6.5% to 9.5% occurring once; the ten biggest clones make up less than 2.5%. This same sample was also part of a study on yellow fever vaccine responses in identical twins.

Sequencing was done on a sample of memory (CD45RO+) T cells sorted from blood. The receptors here all came from a young woman in good health.

This clonotype appeared a few times. CDR3 amino acids: CASSQGGGASASEQYF. The CDR3 bases are TGCGCCAGCAGCCAAGGAGGCGGGGCTTCGGCCAGCGAGCAGTACTTC. This chain links TRBV4-1 with TRBJ2-7, with D perhaps TRBD2 (6 bases). CDR1 MGHRA and CDR2 YSYEKL come from the germline V gene. The CDR3 contains 16 residues. V shed 1 base and J shed 6 bases, with 19 bases lying between them.

The V and J genes are TRBV12-3 or TRBV12-4 and TRBJ2-7; D possibly uses TRBD1 or TRBD2 (7 bases each). Deletions cut 4 bases from V and 7 bases from J, with 14 bases between. The CDR3 runs to 13 residues. This CDR3 reads CASSSHRGGEQYV. For the CDR3, the DNA is TGTGCCAGCAGTTCCCACAGGGGAGGGGAGCAGTACGTC.

V is TRBV29-1 and J is TRBJ2-2; no definite D call. Germline assignment: CDR1 SQVTM and CDR2 ANQGSEA. The CDR3 has 13 residues. Trimming removed 3 bases at V and 2 bases at J, with 7 bases between. CDR3 loop: CSVEAENTGELFF. As DNA, the CDR3 is TGCAGCGTTGAGGCTGAAAACACCGGGGAGCTGTTTTTT.

The table lists this clonotype with many counts. The chain employs TRBV12-3 or TRBV12-4 and TRBJ2-5; D possibly uses TRBD1 or TRBD2 (7 bases each). This CDR3 has 14 amino acids. Trimming stripped 5 bases from V and 5 bases from J, with 15 bases between. CDR3 in amino acids: CASSPNRGGETQYF. CDR3 sequence (DNA): TGTGCCAGCAGTCCAAACAGGGGAGGGGAGACCCAGTACTTC.

This chain uses TRBV19 with TRBJ2-1, with TRBD2 matching over 10 bases. V gave up 4 bases and J gave up 1 base; unmatched junction bases: 4. CDR1 is LNHDA, CDR2 SQIVND, per germline (reference sequence). CDR3 length: 16 amino acids. The CDR3 region is CASSTSGRGSYNEQFF. In DNA form, the CDR3 reads TGTGCCAGTAGTACTAGCGGGAGAGGGTCCTACAATGAGCAGTTCTTC.

The genes are TRBV6-1 and TRBJ1-1; 9 bases line up with TRBD1. The CDR3 has 16 amino acids. V lost 6 bases to trimming and J lost 2 bases; unmatched junction nucleotides: 10. Germline V gene data show CDR1 as MNHNS and CDR2 as SASEGT. In nucleotides, the CDR3 is TGTGCCAGCAGCCAAGACAGGGGGACTAGAAACACTGAAGCTTTCTTT. This translates into CASSQDRGTRNTEAFF.

The V gene is TRBV20-1, the J gene TRBJ2-4; maybe TRBD2 (6 bases). CDR1 is DFQATT, CDR2 SNEGSKA, per germline (reference sequence). This CDR3 has 17 amino acids. V gave up 0 bases and J gave up 0 bases, with 15 bases separating them. DNA for the CDR3: TGCAGTGCTAGAGATTACGGGGGACCCTTAGCCAAAAACATTCAGTACTTC. It yields the protein CSARDYGGPLAKNIQYF.

There are a few counts of this clonotype. CDR3: CASSQPLAPQYF. For the CDR3, the DNA is TGTGCCAGCAGCCAACCCCTAGCGCCGCAGTATTTT. V is TRBV7-6 and J is TRBJ2-3; weak D call: TRBD2 (6 bases). The CDR3 extends over 12 amino acids. V lost 5 bases, J lost 10 bases, and 13 bases lay in between. The germline V gene encodes CDR1 SGHVS and CDR2 FNYEAQ.

V gene TRBV6-1 combines with J gene TRBJ1-1; 7 bases map to TRBD1. After removal of 11 bases from V and 1 base from J, the junction contained 10 bases not matched to a gene. The CDR3 extends over 14 amino acids. CDR1 and CDR2 (germline): MNHNS, SASEGT. CDR3 loop: CAVLTGAENTEAFF. The CDR3 nucleotides are TGTGCCGTGTTAACAGGGGCCGAGAACACTGAAGCTTTCTTT.

The chain couples TRBV7-8 to TRBJ2-1; D is ambiguous. CDR3 length: 14 amino acids. Germline-derived CDR1 and CDR2 are SGHVS and FQNEAQ. Trimming stripped 5 bases from V and 5 bases from J, with 13 bases between. The CDR3 spells CASSPSRANNEQFF. The CDR3, as DNA: TGTGCCAGCAGCCCCAGCCGGGCGAACAATGAGCAGTTCTTC.

This clonotype was observed many times. The V call is TRBV4-1, the J call TRBJ1-5; no clear D. The CDR3 has 16 residues. With 1 base removed from V and 5 bases from J, the gap between germline ends came to 15 bases. The germline CDR1 and CDR2 sequences are MGHRA and YSYEKL. The CDR3 bases are TGCGCCAGCAGCCAAGGTGCGGCTCCGAATTATCAGCCCCAGCATTTT. Residues: CASSQGAAPNYQPQHF.

This clonotype was found a few times. J is TRBJ2-3 and V is TRBV6-1, with TRBD1 identical over 9 bases. V shed 1 base and J 5 bases; nucleotides not matched to a gene: 4. The germline CDR1 and CDR2 sequences are MNHNS and SASEGT. This CDR3 spans 15 amino acids. The CDR3 region is CASSEVQGAVDTQYF. The CDR3 bases are TGTGCCAGCAGTGAAGTACAGGGGGCGGTAGATACGCAGTATTTT.

The genes are TRBV5-1 and TRBJ1-1, with D possibly matching TRBD1 (5 bases). The CDR3 is 13 residues long. V was cut by 0 bases and J by 8 bases, with 11 bases left in between. Germline values: CDR1 SGHRS, CDR2 YFSETQ. The DNA of the CDR3 is TGCGCCAGCAGCTTGGGGGGACGGAAAGAAGCTTTCTTT. This translates into CASSLGGRKEAFF.

This clonotype was counted ten times or more. The chain carries TRBV20-1 and TRBJ1-6, with a possible D match to TRBD1 (5 bases). This CDR3 spans 14 amino acids. The germline V and J ends were trimmed by 6 bases and 3 bases, with 12 bases remaining between them. Germline V gene sequence: CDR1 DFQATT, CDR2 SNEGSKA (reference sequence). The CDR3 coding sequence is TGCAGTGCGACCGGGACCTTCTATAATTCACCCCTCCACTTT. This translates into CSATGTFYNSPLHF.

In this sample, this clonotype turned up many times. This rearrangement joins TRBV15 to TRBJ2-3, with 7 bases fitting TRBD1. The germline V gene encodes CDR1 LNHNV and CDR2 YYDKDF (reference sequence). Unmatched junction bases numbered 6, after V lost 3 bases and J lost 3 bases. The CDR3 totals 15 residues. CDR3 sequence: CATSSSGQATDTQYF. The CDR3 nucleotides read TGTGCCACCAGCAGCTCTGGACAGGCGACAGATACGCAGTATTTT.

This clonotype turned up a few times. The V gene is TRBV11-2, the J gene TRBJ1-2; TRBD1 might be the D (5 bases). The CDR3 sequence is 13 residues long. With 5 bases removed from V and 7 bases from J, the gap between germline ends came to 14 bases. CDR1 and CDR2 from the germline V gene are SGHAT and FQNNGV. CDR3 amino acids: CASSLGRSTGYTF. CDR3 nucleotides: TGTGCCAGCAGCCTGGGACGTTCTACTGGCTACACCTTC. Filled out from reference TRBV11-2 and TRBJ1-2, the complete variable domain reads EAGVAQSPRYKIIEKRQSVAFWCNPISGHATLYWYQQILGQGPKLLIQFQNNGVVDDSQLPKDRFSAERLKGVDSTLKIQPAKLEDSAVYLCASSLGRSTGYTFGSGTRLTVV.